Below, 18 T cell receptor beta chains from the same sample are listed, as sequenced in a study of T cells after yellow fever vaccination. A single record per CDR3 protein comes from TCRdb applying MiXCR to the 5' RACE reads. The table lists about 320,000 distinct CDR3 sequences, 6.8% of them singletons. The material sequenced was PBMCs, taken roughly seven weeks after the first yellow fever vaccination. All receptors come from a man in his late teens or twenties who received the YFV17D yellow fever vaccine.

This clonotype was counted only a few times. The rearrangement joins TRBV7-9 to TRBJ2-3; D is unclear. The CDR3 runs 14 residues. CDR1 SEHNR and CDR2 FQNEAQ come from the germline V gene (reference sequence). The V end lost 5 bases, the J end lost 0 bases, and 9 bases lay between the germline ends. CDR3 sequence: CASSLPVSTDTQYF. CDR3 sequence (DNA): TGTGCCAGCAGCCTCCCGGTTAGCACAGATACGCAGTATTTT.

The chain recombines TRBV4-1 with TRBJ2-7; possible D gene TRBD2, 5 bases. CDR1 and CDR2 (germline): MGHRA, YSYEKL. The CDR3 has 16 residues. Trimming removed 0 bases from V and 1 base from J, with 13 bases in between. CDR3 amino acids: CASSQETGTKSYEQYF. The DNA for the CDR3 is TGCGCCAGCAGCCAAGAGACGGGAACTAAATCCTACGAGCAGTACTTC.

The CDR3 region has the DNA TGTGCCAGCAGCACGGGGTCAAAAACTAGCACAGATACGCAGTATTTT. This encodes CASSTGSKTSTDTQYF. The chain couples TRBV9 to TRBJ2-3; tentatively, D is TRBD2 (5 bases). Germline CDR1 SGDLS, CDR2 YYNGEE. CDR3 length: 16 amino acids. V dropped 4 bases and J dropped 0 bases, with 15 bases sitting between them.

The chain links TRBV20-1 to TRBJ2-5, with unresolved D. The length of the CDR3 is 15 residues. V was shortened by 3 bases and J by 5 bases, with 19 bases between the two germline ends. Per the germline V gene, CDR1 is DFQATT and CDR2 is SNEGSKA (reference sequence). CDR3: CSARVWAPSRETQYF. CDR3 in DNA: TGCAGTGCTAGGGTTTGGGCCCCTTCTAGGGAGACCCAGTACTTC.

V usage is TRBV4-3 and J usage is TRBJ2-1; 8 bases agree with TRBD2. V dropped 0 bases and J dropped 4; count of bases not matched to a gene: 5. Germline loops: CDR1 LGHNA, CDR2 YSLEER. The CDR3 spans 16 residues. The CDR3 nucleotides are TGCGCCAGCAGCCAAGAAACCGGGGGGGGATACAATGAGCAGTTCTTC. Translated: CASSQETGGGYNEQFF.

The chain has TRBV25-1 and TRBJ2-3; possible D gene TRBD2, 5 bases. The CDR3 covers 16 residues. From germline, CDR1 is MGHDK and CDR2 SYGVNS. Trimming pared 7 bases from V and 0 bases from J, leaving 17 bases between. The CDR3 loop is CASKTQAGESTDTQYF. In DNA form, the CDR3 reads TGTGCCAGCAAGACTCAGGCCGGGGAGAGCACAGATACGCAGTATTTT. The full variable domain, with the rest looked up from reference TRBV25-1 and TRBJ2-3, is EADIYQTPRYLVIGTGKKITLECSQTMGHDKMYWYQQDPGMELHLIHYSYGVNSTEKGDLSSESTVSRIRTEHFPLTLESARPSHTSQYLCASKTQAGESTDTQYFGPGTRLTVL.

This clonotype was counted many times. V is TRBV18 and J is TRBJ1-1; possible D gene TRBD1, 5 bases. Germline V gene sequence: CDR1 KGHSH, CDR2 LQKENI. Trimming removed 3 bases from V and 4 bases from J, with 12 bases in between. The length of the CDR3 is 14 residues. CDR3 residues: CASSPGQGGTEAFF. The CDR3 DNA follows: TGTGCCAGCTCACCCGGGCAGGGAGGCACTGAAGCTTTCTTT.

This clonotype was counted ten times or more. The chain links TRBV20-1 to TRBJ2-3, with no clear D. CDR3 length: 12 amino acids. Trimming took off 0 bases at V and 3 bases at J, with 4 bases between the two ends. Germline V gene lookup returns CDR1 DFQATT and CDR2 SNEGSKA (reference sequence). The CDR3 sequence is CSARDLTDTQYF. The CDR3 DNA reads TGCAGTGCTAGAGATCTTACAGATACGCAGTATTTT.

This clonotype was counted many times. The rearrangement links TRBV6-5 to TRBJ2-5; no clear D gene. Germline CDR1 and CDR2: MNHEY and SVGAGI. V shed 2 bases and J shed 5 bases, with 12 bases lying between them. CDR3 length: 14 residues. In nucleotides, the CDR3 is TGTGCCAGCAGTTACCCAGGTGGCAGCGAGACCCAGTACTTC. Translating gives CASSYPGGSETQYF.

The table lists this clonotype with many counts. This chain uses TRBV7-3 with TRBJ1-1, with D perhaps TRBD1 (5 bases). V was clipped by 1 base and J by 5 bases, with 11 bases between them. This CDR3 has 14 residues. The germline V gene encodes CDR1 SGHTA and CDR2 FQGTGA. CDR3 region: CASSLKGVRTEAFF. The CDR3 nucleotides are TGTGCCAGCAGCTTAAAAGGGGTTCGAACTGAAGCTTTCTTT.

A few counts support this clonotype. The chain has TRBV18 and TRBJ2-5; D gene ambiguous. There are 14 residues in the CDR3. V was pared by 6 bases and J by 2 bases, with 13 bases between. CDR1 and CDR2 from the germline V gene are KGHSH and LQKENI. This CDR3 reads CASSRPGMQETQYF. CDR3 DNA: TGTGCCAGCTCGCGCCCGGGTATGCAAGAGACCCAGTACTTC. The whole variable domain, filled in from reference TRBV18 and TRBJ2-5, reads NAGVMQNPRHLVRRRGQEARLRCSPMKGHSHVYWYRQLPEEGLKFMVYLQKENIIDESGMPKERFSAEFPKEGPSILRIQQVVRGDSAAYFCASSRPGMQETQYFGPGTRLLVL.

The V call is TRBV5-1, the J call TRBJ1-2; perhaps TRBD1 as D (5 bases). The germline V gene encodes CDR1 SGHRS and CDR2 YFSETQ. This CDR3 spans 15 amino acids. Trimming took 1 base from V and 4 from J, leaving 14 bases between them. CDR3: CASSLIVGAGYGYTF. The CDR3 nucleotides read TGCGCCAGCAGCTTGATAGTCGGGGCGGGCTATGGCTACACCTTC.

The CDR3 spells CASSPGQGELFF. DNA for the CDR3: TGTGCCAGCAGTCCAGGACAGGGGGAGCTGTTTTTT. The chain is built from TRBV12-3 or TRBV12-4 and TRBJ2-2, with a weak D call TRBD1 (6 bases). V gave up 5 bases and J gave up 8 bases, with 9 bases separating them. The CDR3 loop spans 12 amino acids.

This clonotype was seen a handful of times. The genes are TRBV29-1 and TRBJ1-1; D possibly corresponds to TRBD1 (6 bases). Germline V gene sequence: CDR1 SQVTM, CDR2 ANQGSEA. V was pared by 3 bases and J by 8 bases, with 16 bases between. The CDR3 has 13 residues. CDR3 in DNA: TGCAGCGTTGATTTAATTGGAGGGGGAGAAGCTTTCTTT. Translated: CSVDLIGGGEAFF.

This clonotype was observed a few times. The chain is built from TRBV21-1 and TRBJ2-7; TRBD1 is taken as the D call from the table, unchecked against the DNA. TRBV21-1 counts as a pseudogene. The CDR3 length is 16 residues. CDR3 bases: TGTGCCAGCAGCATTCCCGGGACAGGGGGCATCTACGAGCAGTACGTC. This gives the protein CASSIPGTGGIYEQYV.

This sequence joins TRBV27 and TRBJ1-1; TRBD1 matches 8 bases. This CDR3 contains 15 residues. V trimming: 4 bases; J trimming: 5 bases; junction bases outside the gene matches: 9. Germline values: CDR1 MNHEY, CDR2 SMNVEV (reference sequence). The CDR3 nucleotides read TGTGCCAGCAGTTCCCTTGGACAGGGTAGGACTGAAGCTTTCTTT. This translates into CASSSLGQGRTEAFF.

This clonotype was counted between two and nine times. J is TRBJ2-7 and V is TRBV4-3; 7 positions match TRBD1. With 1 base clipped from V and 3 bases from J, the junction kept 6 bases outside the gene matches. Germline V gives CDR1 LGHNA, CDR2 YSLEER. CDR3 length: 15 residues. CDR3 sequence: CASSQGTGSNYEQYF. In DNA form, the CDR3 reads TGCGCCAGCAGCCAAGGGACAGGCTCTAACTACGAGCAGTACTTC.

CDR3 protein: CASKLQGRGNIQYF. The CDR3 DNA sequence: TGTGCCAGCAAACTTCAGGGCCGAGGAAACATTCAGTACTTC. The chain is built from TRBV6-1 and TRBJ2-4; maybe TRBD1 (5 bases). The CDR3 has 14 residues. Germline values: CDR1 MNHNS, CDR2 SASEGT. The V gene lost 7 bases and the J gene lost 6 bases, with 16 bases spanning the gap.